What follows are 11 T cell receptor beta chains derived from one specimen sequenced in a study of relationships among human T cell subsets. From mRNA, alpha and beta CDR3 regions were amplified using semiquantitative ARM-PCR. ARM-PCR used tagged nested gene-specific primers, then communal superprimers for exponential amplification. TCRdb reanalysed the multiplex PCR reads using MiXCR and keeps one entry per CDR3 protein. The data hold about 7,300 distinct CDR3 sequences, with 70% observed a single time. From pooled CD4+ and CD8+ T cells, anti-CD45RA microbeads isolated naive plus transitional cells. The sequencing input was naive and transitional (CD45RA+) T cells sorted from blood. The receptors here all came from a man in his forties in good health.

The chain joins TRBV11-2 to TRBJ2-4; D ambiguous. V dropped 6 bases and J dropped 5 bases, with 11 bases sitting between them. In germline, CDR1 is SGHAT, CDR2 FQNNGV. The CDR3 is 13 residues long. The CDR3 spells CASRGPGENIQYF. The CDR3 DNA sequence: TGTGCCAGCAGGGGCCCGGGCGAAAACATTCAGTACTTC.

There are a few counts of this clonotype. The chain uses TRBV19 and TRBJ2-7, with 7 bases matching TRBD2. The germline V gene encodes CDR1 LNHDA and CDR2 SQIVND (reference sequence). The CDR3 covers 15 residues. Germline trimming cut 5 bases from V and 5 bases from J; bases unmatched to any gene: 12. This CDR3 is CASSLTGEGYDEQYF. CDR3 bases: TGTGCCAGTAGTTTAACGGGGGAGGGGTACGACGAGCAGTACTTC.

This chain connects TRBV7-9 to TRBJ1-1, with D uncertain. The CDR3 extends over 12 amino acids. Germline V gene sequence: CDR1 SEHNR, CDR2 FQNEAQ (reference sequence). V shed 4 bases and J shed 8 bases, with 11 bases lying between them. The CDR3 spells CASSSQPREAFF. Written as DNA, the CDR3 is TGTGCCAGCAGCTCTCAACCGAGGGAAGCTTTCTTT.

In regard to this clonotype: At one end the junction does not follow the germline gene, possibly because of a read error. J is TRBJ2-1 and V is TRBV7-9; D gene ambiguous. Germline V lookup: CDR1 SEHNR, CDR2 FQNEAQ (reference sequence). This CDR3 comprises 14 residues. CDR3 residues: CASSLAPVDNEQLF. The CDR3 DNA follows: TGTGCCAGCAGCTTAGCTCCGGTCGACAATGAGCAGCTCTTC.

This sequence joins TRBV30 and TRBJ2-3, with no clear D. The V end lost 1 base, the J end lost 0 bases, and 2 bases lay between the germline ends. This CDR3 is 12 amino acids long. The germline V gene has CDR1 GTSNPN and CDR2 SVGIG (reference sequence). The CDR3 sequence: CAWSASTDTQYF. CDR3 DNA sequence: TGTGCCTGGAGTGCTAGCACAGATACGCAGTATTTT.

V and J are TRBV5-1 and TRBJ2-5; D is unresolved. The germline gives CDR1 SGHRS, CDR2 YFSETQ. The CDR3 length is 14 residues. V was cut by 0 bases and J by 2 bases, with 8 bases left in between. The CDR3 DNA reads as TGCGCCAGCAGCTTGGATCTACAGCAAGAGACCCAGTACTTC. Translated, it gives CASSLDLQQETQYF.

J is TRBJ1-1 and V is TRBV27, with 7 nucleotides matching TRBD1. The CDR3 length is 14 residues. CDR1 is MNHEY and CDR2 is SMNVEV in the germline V gene (reference sequence). V shed 3 bases, J shed 0 bases, and the junction held 1 base outside the gene matches. In DNA form, the CDR3 reads TGTGCCAGCAGTTTGACAGGGATGAACACTGAAGCTTTCTTT. It encodes CASSLTGMNTEAFF.

The genes are TRBV5-1 and TRBJ2-1, with 8 bases matching TRBD2. The CDR3 extends over 16 amino acids. Trimming cost V 0 bases and J 2 bases; bases outside gene matches: 4. Germline CDR1 reads SGHRS; CDR2 reads YFSETQ. CDR3 protein: CASSLDPAGAYNEQFF. The CDR3 region has the DNA TGCGCCAGCAGCTTGGATCCAGCGGGGGCCTACAATGAGCAGTTCTTC.

V usage is TRBV11-2 and J usage is TRBJ2-5; D ambiguous. CDR3 length equals 12 residues. Germline loops: CDR1 SGHAT, CDR2 FQNNGV. V gave up 0 bases and J gave up 5 bases, with 4 bases separating them. CDR3 protein: CASSLDLETQYF. CDR3 bases: TGTGCCAGCAGCTTAGACCTGGAGACCCAGTACTTC.

The V gene is TRBV28, the J gene TRBJ1-2; D is possibly TRBD1 (6 bases). From germline, CDR1 is MDHEN and CDR2 SYDVKM. This CDR3 has 12 amino acids. V was pared by 6 bases and J by 8 bases, with 13 bases between. In DNA, the CDR3 is TGTGCCAGCAGAAATACAGGGTCCGGCTACACCTTC. Translated: CASRNTGSGYTF.

This rearrangement joins TRBV6-6 to TRBJ2-7; 11 nucleotides agree with TRBD2. The CDR3 contains 14 residues. The V gene's germline CDR1 is MNHNY and CDR2 SVGAGI (reference sequence). The V gene end was trimmed by 6 bases and the J gene end by 5 bases; junction bases not matched to a gene: 6. The CDR3 is CASSPLAGGHEQYF. CDR3 nucleotides: TGTGCCAGCAGCCCCTTAGCGGGAGGGCACGAGCAGTACTTC.